This is a list of T cell receptor beta chains from one sample in a study of blood T cell repertoires in COVID-19. Some clones are missing from TCRdb's copy, which holds only in-frame ones; the method was immunoSEQ multiplex PCR. The sample records hundreds of thousands of clones, just over 85% being singletons. Sequenced sample: PBMCs or T cells enriched from blood (not recorded which). The receptors originated from a man aged 25 to 45 who had recovered from COVID-19. Both conserved end residues are part of each CDR3. The D gene is left open where the match is weak. Expanded clones are given a class, and other clones once, few, many or no size at all.

V gene	clone size	J gene	D gene	CDR3 protein	CDR3 DNA
TRBV4-1	NA	TRBJ2-7	NA	CASSHSPYSSSAGEQYF	TGCGCCAGCAGCCATAGTCCTTATTCCTCCTCCGCGGGCGAGCAGTACTTC
TRBV7-8	NA	TRBJ2-3	TRBD2	CASSLGARTSGSTDTQYF	TGTGCCAGCAGCTTAGGGGCTCGGACTAGCGGGAGCACAGATACGCAGTATTTT
TRBV19	NA	TRBJ2-1	NA	CATPEGLENQFF	TGTGCCACTCCCGAAGGCCTAGAGAACCAGTTCTTC
TRBV5-1	NA	TRBJ1-2	NA	CASSGGEVRHGYTF	TGCGCCAGCTCGGGGGGGGAAGTCCGGCATGGCTACACCTTC
TRBV6-5	NA	TRBJ2-7	TRBD1	CASSYSTGMAQQYF	TGTGCCAGCAGTTACTCGACAGGGATGGCCCAGCAGTACTTC
TRBV10-2	NA	TRBJ2-3	TRBD2	CASTRTSGPSTDTQYF	TGCGCCAGCACCAGGACTAGCGGGCCTAGCACAGATACGCAGTATTTT
TRBV24-1	NA	TRBJ2-3	NA	CATSGTGLSDTDTQYF	TGTGCCACCAGTGGGACGGGACTTTCCGACACAGATACGCAGTATTTT
TRBV5-1	NA	TRBJ2-7	TRBD2	CASSSGPRAGGPPHEQYF	TGCGCCAGCAGCTCCGGACCGAGGGCGGGGGGGCCTCCCCACGAGCAGTACTTC
TRBV10-3	NA	TRBJ2-1	TRBD1	CAISGTGQDSYNEQFF	TGTGCCATCAGCGGGACAGGGCAAGACTCCTACAATGAGCAGTTCTTC
TRBV2	few	TRBJ1-2	TRBD1	CASSESTGTDPSGYTF	TGTGCCAGCAGTGAATCAACAGGGACAGATCCTTCTGGCTACACCTTC
TRBV9	NA	TRBJ2-3	NA	CASSVGGPRTDTQYF	TGTGCCAGCAGCGTAGGGGGCCCCCGCACAGATACGCAGTATTTT
TRBV24-1	NA	TRBJ1-1	NA	CATSGSGIEAFF	TGTGCCACCAGTGGTTCGGGTATTGAAGCTTTCTTT
TRBV5-5	NA	TRBJ2-7	NA	CASSRAYEQYF	TGTGCCAGCAGCCGGGCCTACGAGCAGTACTTC
TRBV19	NA	TRBJ1-5	NA	CASSIIEGPQHF	TGTGCCAGTAGTATAATCGAGGGGCCCCAGCATTTT
TRBV5-1	NA	TRBJ2-1	TRBD1	CASSWKQQGAPSNEQFF	TGCGCCAGCAGCTGGAAACAACAGGGGGCGCCCTCCAATGAGCAGTTCTTC
TRBV7-8	NA	TRBJ2-3	TRBD2	CASSSGLAGGADTQYF	TGTGCCAGCAGCTCCGGACTAGCGGGGGGCGCAGATACGCAGTATTTT
TRBV2	NA	TRBJ2-1	NA	CASARLEGAYNEQFF	TGTGCCAGCGCCCGTTTAGAGGGGGCCTACAATGAGCAGTTCTTC
TRBV7-9	NA	TRBJ1-1	NA	CASSLHPGLTTEAFF	TGTGCCAGCAGCTTACATCCGGGGTTGACAACTGAAGCTTTCTTT
TRBV6-5	once	TRBJ2-1	TRBD2	CASSYWGEGEQFF	TGTGCCAGCAGTTACTGGGGGGAGGGTGAGCAGTTCTTC
TRBV18	NA	TRBJ1-1	TRBD1	CASSPDRGMNTEAFF	TGTGCCAGCTCACCCGACAGGGGCATGAACACTGAAGCTTTCTTT
TRBV19	NA	TRBJ2-7	NA	CASSSGVPYEQYF	TGTGCCAGTAGTAGCGGGGTACCCTACGAGCAGTACTTC
TRBV28	NA	TRBJ2-7	TRBD2	CAIRAGGFFSYEQYF	TGTGCCATTAGGGCGGGGGGCTTCTTCTCCTACGAGCAGTACTTC
TRBV24-1	NA	TRBJ2-1	NA	CATSDPKVGPSSYNEQFF	TGTGCCACCAGTGATCCCAAGGTGGGGCCAAGCTCCTACAATGAGCAGTTCTTC
TRBV5-1	NA	TRBJ2-3	NA	CASSLASGTDTQYF	TGCGCCAGCAGCTTGGCTAGCGGCACAGATACGCAGTATTTT
TRBV10-1	NA	TRBJ2-1	NA	CASSESTTGSQNEQFF	TGCGCCAGCAGTGAGTCGACTACGGGCAGTCAGAATGAGCAGTTCTTC
TRBV25-1	NA	TRBJ1-4	NA	CASTGGRREKLFF	TGTGCCAGCACCGGGGGAAGGCGGGAAAAACTGTTTTTT
TRBV5-8	NA	TRBJ2-1	TRBD2	CASSLRETSAYNEQFF	TGTGCCAGCAGCCTTCGGGAGACTAGCGCCTACAATGAGCAGTTCTTC
TRBV3-1/TRBV3-2	once	TRBJ1-6	NA	CASSQGGSAKNSPLHF	TGTGCCAGCAGCCAAGGGGGCAGCGCTAAAAATTCACCCCTCCACTTT
TRBV5-1	NA	TRBJ2-7	NA	CASSWGAGGYEQYF	TGCGCCAGCAGCTGGGGGGCAGGGGGGTACGAGCAGTACTTC
TRBV20-1	once	TRBJ1-1	NA	CSARRQSEAFF	TGCAGTGCTAGAAGACAGTCTGAAGCTTTCTTT
TRBV5-1	NA	TRBJ1-4	NA	CASSLTGSNEKLFF	TGCGCCAGCAGCTTGACAGGGTCTAATGAAAAACTGTTTTTT
TRBV5-1	NA	TRBJ2-7	TRBD1	CASSPTTGDPLEQYF	TGCGCCAGCAGCCCCACGACAGGGGACCCTCTCGAGCAGTACTTC
TRBV11-3	NA	TRBJ2-3	NA	CASRRRDLSSTDTQYF	TGTGCCAGCAGACGCCGGGACTTATCTAGCACAGATACGCAGTATTTT
TRBV29-1	NA	TRBJ2-7	TRBD1	CSVNHPGTGSSYEQYF	TGCAGCGTTAACCATCCCGGGACAGGGAGCTCCTACGAGCAGTACTTC
TRBV10-1	NA	TRBJ2-1	NA	CASSESPRGSYNEQFF	TGCGCCAGCAGTGAGTCGCCCCGGGGGTCCTACAATGAGCAGTTCTTC
TRBV6-1	few	TRBJ1-5	NA	CASSEGGGPGPQHF	TGTGCCAGCAGTGAAGGGGGAGGTCCAGGGCCCCAGCATTTT
TRBV6-5	NA	TRBJ2-5	NA	CASSYGGGSVQETQYF	TGTGCCAGCAGTTACGGGGGCGGGTCGGTGCAAGAGACCCAGTACTTC
TRBV3-1/TRBV3-2	NA	TRBJ2-3	TRBD2	CASSLKTSGRGNTQYF	TGTGCCAGCAGCCTTAAGACTAGCGGGAGAGGTAATACGCAGTATTTT
TRBV9	NA	TRBJ1-2	NA	CASSPQPGRASNGYTF	TGTGCCAGCAGCCCACAGCCGGGGAGGGCCTCTAATGGCTACACCTTC
TRBV24-1	NA	TRBJ2-7	NA	CATSDWRAVQYF	TGTGCCACCAGTGACTGGCGGGCGGTGCAGTACTTC
TRBV19	few	TRBJ1-3	TRBD1	CASSIDLRGPGNTIYF	TGTGCCAGTAGTATAGATCTAAGGGGGCCTGGAAACACCATATATTTT
TRBV7-9	few	TRBJ2-7	TRBD2	CASSLGREAYEQYF	TGTGCCAGCAGCTTAGGGCGGGAGGCCTACGAGCAGTACTTC
TRBV7-9	NA	TRBJ1-3	NA	CASSLSVSGNTIYF	TGTGCCAGCAGCTTGAGCGTCTCTGGAAACACCATATATTTT
TRBV5-4	once	TRBJ2-7	TRBD1	CASSPYGTGLYEQYF	TGTGCCAGCAGCCCATACGGGACAGGGCTTTACGAGCAGTACTTC
TRBV7-2	NA	TRBJ2-5	NA	CASSLNWRSGETQYF	TGTGCCAGCAGCTTAAATTGGAGGTCGGGCGAGACCCAGTACTTC
TRBV12-3/TRBV12-4	NA	TRBJ2-1	NA	CASRGGHEQFF	TGTGCCAGCAGGGGGGGGCATGAGCAGTTCTTC
TRBV7-9	NA	TRBJ1-2	NA	CASSFVSGANYGYTF	TGTGCCAGCAGCTTTGTGAGCGGGGCTAACTATGGCTACACCTTC
TRBV18	NA	TRBJ2-7	TRBD1	CASSSAGTGASYEQYF	TGTGCCAGCTCGTCAGCCGGGACAGGGGCCTCCTACGAGCAGTACTTC
TRBV7-8	NA	TRBJ2-7	TRBD2	CASSFFIAGAPYEQYF	TGTGCCAGCAGCTTCTTCATAGCGGGGGCCCCCTACGAGCAGTACTTC
TRBV18	NA	TRBJ1-6	TRBD1	CASSSGQGRPPLHF	TGTGCCAGCTCATCTGGACAGGGGCGGCCACCCCTCCACTTT
TRBV27	NA	TRBJ2-7	NA	CASSLKPPSYEQYF	TGTGCCAGCAGTTTAAAGCCCCCGTCCTACGAGCAGTACTTC